The rows below give T cell receptor beta chains drawn from one sample of a study of CD8+CD57+ T cells in acquired aplastic anemia. MiXCR, run by TCRdb on the reads, gives a single entry per CDR3 protein. The table has 310,000 or so distinct CDR3 sequences, roughly 53% seen once. The material sequenced was sorted CD4+, CD8+, or CD8+CD57+ T cells (not recorded which) from PBMCs. These receptors originate from a human donor with aplastic anemia. The CDR3 runs from the conserved cysteine through the conserved F or W. A D gene is named only where the DNA matches it firmly. Size is stated for part of the rows, as once, few or many counts, or as a class when the clone is expanded.

d_gene	v_gene	j_gene	abundance	CDR3aa	CDR3nt
TRBD1	TRBV7-2	TRBJ2-7	-	CASSSDRAQPYEQYF	TGTGCCAGCAGCTCGGACAGGGCCCAACCCTACGAGCAGTACTTC
TRBD1	TRBV5-4	TRBJ2-2	-	CASSSPWDRGTGELFF	TGTGCCAGCAGCTCGCCCTGGGACAGGGGTACCGGGGAGCTGTTTTTT
TRBD1	TRBV5-1	TRBJ2-7	-	CASSLGQGASPYEQYF	TGCGCCAGCAGCCTTGGACAGGGGGCGAGTCCCTACGAGCAGTACTTC
TRBD1	TRBV24-1	TRBJ1-5	-	CATPGQDNSNQPQHF	TGTGCCACCCCGGGACAGGACAATAGCAATCAGCCCCAGCATTTT
-	TRBV7-2	TRBJ1-6	few	CASSLMGSPLHF	TGTGCCAGCAGCTTAATGGGTTCACCCCTCCACTTT
-	TRBV24-1	TRBJ2-2	few	CATSYTTGELFF	TGTGCCACCAGTTATACTACCGGGGAGCTGTTTTTT
-	TRBV12-3/TRBV12-4	TRBJ2-5	-	CASSVGNGQETQYF	TGTGCCAGCAGCGTAGGGAACGGACAAGAGACCCAGTACTTC
-	TRBV10-3	TRBJ1-1	few	CAIKEGSTEAFF	TGTGCCATCAAGGAGGGGAGCACTGAAGCTTTCTTT
TRBD2	TRBV2	TRBJ2-1	-	CANGGGSYNEQFF	TGTGCCAATGGGGGAGGGTCCTACAATGAGCAGTTCTTC
-	TRBV27	TRBJ2-3	-	CASSLSWVVGGTDTQYF	TGTGCCAGCAGTTTATCGTGGGTAGTGGGTGGAACAGATACGCAGTATTTT
-	TRBV12-3/TRBV12-4	TRBJ1-1	few	CASTVAEAFF	TGTGCCAGCACGGTGGCTGAAGCTTTCTTT
-	TRBV2	TRBJ1-5	many	CASRGQGEQPQHF	TGTGCCAGCAGGGGGCAGGGCGAACAGCCCCAGCATTTT
TRBD2	TRBV5-1	TRBJ2-1	-	CASSPDRTSGLYNEQFF	TGTGCCAGCAGCCCAGACCGGACTAGCGGATTATACAATGAGCAGTTCTTC
-	TRBV2	TRBJ1-2	-	CASRSSDPGGGYTF	TGTGCCAGCAGGTCGTCCGATCCTGGCGGGGGCTACACCTTC
-	TRBV19	TRBJ1-5	-	CASNLIGGAIQPQHF	TGTGCCAGTAACCTCATAGGTGGCGCAATCCAGCCCCAGCATTTT
-	TRBV5-1	TRBJ2-4	many	CASSLGYIQYF	TGCGCCAGCAGCTTAGGTTACATTCAGTACTTC
-	TRBV12-3/TRBV12-4	TRBJ2-3	-	CASREGGSDTQYF	TGTGCCAGCAGGGAGGGAGGATCAGATACGCAGTATTTT
TRBD2	TRBV20-1	TRBJ2-5	few	CRVLAGGPDETQYF	TGCAGGGTATTAGCGGGGGGGCCGGACGAGACCCAGTACTTC
-	TRBV11-2	TRBJ1-2	many	CASSRHGDGYTF	TGTGCCAGCAGCCGACATGGGGATGGCTACACCTTC
-	TRBV15	TRBJ2-2	many	CATSRDKVTGELFF	TGTGCCACCAGCAGAGATAAAGTCACCGGGGAGCTGTTTTTT
-	TRBV5-1	TRBJ2-5	many	CASSFTGSETQYF	TGCGCCAGCAGCTTTACAGGGTCAGAGACCCAGTACTTC
TRBD1	TRBV5-4	TRBJ2-7	many	CASRETGDYEQYF	TGTGCCAGCAGGGAGACAGGGGACTACGAGCAGTACTTC
-	TRBV3-1	TRBJ1-1	-	CASSRDSEAFF	TGTGCCAGCAGCCGAGATAGTGAAGCTTTCTTT
TRBD2	TRBV6-2/TRBV6-3	TRBJ2-5	many	CASSFSGERETQYF	TGTGCCAGCAGTTTTAGCGGGGAAAGAGAGACCCAGTACTTC
-	TRBV9	TRBJ1-6	medium-sized	CASGGANSPLHF	TGTGCCAGCGGAGGAGCAAATTCACCCCTCCACTTT
-	TRBV19	TRBJ1-1	-	CASGTALNTEAFF	TGTGCCAGTGGAACAGCCTTGAACACTGAAGCTTTCTTT
TRBD2	TRBV24-1	TRBJ2-3	few	CATSDPRGGVDTQYF	TGTGCCACCAGTGATCCGCGGGGGGGGGTGGATACGCAGTATTTT
-	TRBV7-8	TRBJ2-1	many	CASSLVEPPGVYNEQFF	TGTGCCAGCAGCTTAGTAGAACCGCCCGGCGTCTACAATGAGCAGTTCTTC
TRBD2	TRBV9	TRBJ2-1	-	CASSLTGVAGENNEQFF	TGTGCCAGCAGCTTGACCGGAGTAGCGGGGGAGAACAATGAGCAGTTCTTC